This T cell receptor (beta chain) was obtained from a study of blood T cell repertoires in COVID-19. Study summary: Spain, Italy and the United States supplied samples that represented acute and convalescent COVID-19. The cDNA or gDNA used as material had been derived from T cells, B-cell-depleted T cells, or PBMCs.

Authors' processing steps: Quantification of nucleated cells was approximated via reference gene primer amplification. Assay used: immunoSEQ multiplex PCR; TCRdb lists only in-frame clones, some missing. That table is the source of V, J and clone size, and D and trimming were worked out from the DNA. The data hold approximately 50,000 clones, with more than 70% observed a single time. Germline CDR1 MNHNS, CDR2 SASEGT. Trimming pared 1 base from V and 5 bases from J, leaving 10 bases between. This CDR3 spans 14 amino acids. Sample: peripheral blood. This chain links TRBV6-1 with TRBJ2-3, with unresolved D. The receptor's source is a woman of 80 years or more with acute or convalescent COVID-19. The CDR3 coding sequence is TGTGCCAGCAGTGAAGGTGATTGGAGAGATACGCAGTATTTT. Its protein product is CASSEGDWRDTQYF.